This TCR beta chain was recorded in a study of T-cell reconstitution after alpha-beta-depleted transplantation in children. Study observations and caveats: Expanded graft clones, several hundred of them, were reportedly the source of alpha-beta T cells about two months after transplant.

From germline, CDR1 is LNHNV and CDR2 YYDKDF (reference sequence). The CDR3 length is 14 residues. Trimming cost V 1 base and J 8 bases, with 11 bases left between them. A note on this clonotype: What it binds is unknown.

The TCRbeta library was prepared with unique molecular identifiers. MiXCR, applied by TCRdb to the PCR reads, yields one record per CDR3 protein. This sample yields about 610,000 distinct CDR3 sequences, of which roughly a quarter are seen a single time; 30% to 40% belongs to the top ten. The chain joins TRBV15 to TRBJ2-2; D is possibly TRBD2 (5 bases). The material was PBMCs, obtained before TCRalphabeta/CD19-depleted stem cell transplant. The source of this sequence is a boy less than two years old with Wiskott-Aldrich syndrome, due to receive a stem cell transplant. As DNA, the CDR3 is TGTGCCACCAGCAGAGTGGACGGGGAAGGGGAGCTGTTTTTT. This translates into CATSRVDGEGELFF.